This T cell receptor (beta chain) was captured by sequencing in a study of vaccination and CD4 T cells after COVID-19 (dated by TCRdb to between 2021 and 2024). Turning to the overall study: Convalescent patients had a positive SARS-CoV-2 result on nasal swab PCR, and of these patients, fewer than ten had mild disease and one had severe disease. The convalescent cohort comprised six males and four females, including two Hispanic individuals, seven Caucasians, two Asians and one multiracial person. Participants got two doses of the Pfizer-BioNTech BNT162b2 vaccine (n=8) or two doses of the Moderna mRNA-1273 vaccine (n=2). Post-COVID blood samples were collected from convalescent patients a median of approximately 100 days after diagnosis, with a range of roughly 30 to 161 days. Post-vaccine blood samples were taken a median of 72 days after the second vaccine dose, with a range of roughly 13 to 250 days. Culture stimuli were overlapping spike peptide pools from SARS-CoV-2 and from the common cold coronaviruses HCoV-NL63, HCoV-OC43 and HCoV-229E. Control cultures received a CEFX viral epitope pool as the positive control, an HIV-1 Nef peptide pool as the negative control, or no peptide. In 10 COVID-19 convalescent patients and a few infection-naive healthy vaccine recipients, the spike-specific CD4+ TCR repertoire before mRNA vaccination was compared with the repertoire after mRNA vaccination. Here is what the overall study found, with its caveats: The study included relatively few convalescent patients and did not analyze early timepoints after natural infection. Although the median number of SARS-CoV-2-reactive clonotypes went up from 21 after infection to more than 30 after vaccination, the increase was not significant. In convalescent patients, a median approximately 83% of post-vaccine SARS-CoV-2-reactive clones were detected only after vaccination, suggesting vaccine-specific priming. Of the vaccine-specific clones in convalescent patients, 304 of 307, or nearly all, reacted only to SARS-CoV-2 spike and did not cross-react with common cold coronaviruses.

According to the study, the label for this sample's treatment or condition signals: approximately nine-day PBMC culture with coronavirus spike peptide pools or control peptides (ViraFEST assay). To expand antigen-specific T cells with peptide pools and then pick out the expanded clonotypes through TCR sequencing, the study relied on the ViraFEST assay. Positive SARS-CoV-2 PCR tests in the convalescent patients dated from March to December 2020, before Alpha, Beta and Delta variants emerged in the United States. Each well held about 2 million PBMCs cultured in IMDM containing roughly 5% human AB serum and around 10 IU/ml IL-2, with 7.5 to 10 ug/ml peptide pools added. Half of the culture medium was replaced with fresh IL-2-containing medium on days 3 and 7. Once the cells had been in culture for over nine days, the EasySep CD4+ T cell isolation kit was used to isolate CD4+ T cells by negative selection. Ficoll-Paque Plus gradient centrifugation was used to isolate PBMCs from whole blood, and the isolated PBMCs were then either used fresh or cryopreserved at -140C. Triplicate wells were generally used for each culture condition.

In regard to this clonotype: The target of this receptor is not known. A read error may produce the germline difference seen at one junction end.

The library was built by means of PCR. DNA from cultured CD4+ T cells underwent TCR sequencing with the Oncomine TCR Beta short-read assay at the Johns Hopkins FTIC core. Genomic DNA was extracted from the cultured CD4+ T cells with the QIAamp micro DNA kit. The Oncomine TCR Beta libraries from cultured CD4+ T cells were pooled using unique dual indexes and then sequenced on an Illumina iSeq 100. Regarding the original processing steps: Non-productive sequences were filtered out, and CDR3s that did not start with C, did not end with F or W, or were shorter than 7 amino acids were discarded. The MANAFEST web application was used to identify antigen-specific clonotypes by comparing peptide-stimulated wells against reference wells and other culture wells. To be called positive, a clone needed an FDR below 0.05, an odds ratio above 5, and a productive frequency above 0.1% in at least two of three replicate wells. Clonotypes that were significantly expanded in both SARS-CoV-2 spike wells and at least one common cold coronavirus spike condition were defined as cross-reactive. Using R version 3.6.1, CDR3 homology was evaluated through Levenshtein distances (stringdist) along with unrooted phylogenetic trees (ape). TCRdb reprocessed the public reads (quality trimming at Q25 with fastp, clone calling with MiXCR) and kept in-frame beta chains. Rows merge per CDR3 protein into single entries with the most common DNA and genes. The V and J calls were not made by the authors but by TCRdb's processing. The sample data list about 12,000 distinct CDR3 sequences, and about 48% of these were observed just once. The ten top clones hold more than 14% of the sample.

CDR1 is given as SGHNT and CDR2 as YYREEE, both from the germline V gene (reference sequence). From cysteine to phenylalanine, the CDR3 is 14 amino acids long. Only the CDR3 part of the read is kept: 42 bases, read in frame from the first base. The rearrangement combines TRBV5-4 with TRBJ1-2, with an unclear D gene assignment. The TCR was taken from a human donor who had recovered from COVID-19. Sequences were obtained from CD4+ T cells from blood, cultured in vitro. The CDR3 here reads CASSLMGENCGYTF. The nucleotide sequence reads TGTGCCAGCAGCTTGATGGGCGAGAACTGTGGCTACACCTTC. The CDR3, completed at both ends by the reference TRBV5-4 and TRBJ1-2 genes, gives the full variable domain ETGVTQSPTHLIKTRGQQVTLRCSSQSGHNTVSWYQQALGQGPQFIFQYYREEENGRGNFPPRFSGLQFPNYSSELNVNALELDDSALYLCASSLMGENCGYTFGSGTRLTVV.